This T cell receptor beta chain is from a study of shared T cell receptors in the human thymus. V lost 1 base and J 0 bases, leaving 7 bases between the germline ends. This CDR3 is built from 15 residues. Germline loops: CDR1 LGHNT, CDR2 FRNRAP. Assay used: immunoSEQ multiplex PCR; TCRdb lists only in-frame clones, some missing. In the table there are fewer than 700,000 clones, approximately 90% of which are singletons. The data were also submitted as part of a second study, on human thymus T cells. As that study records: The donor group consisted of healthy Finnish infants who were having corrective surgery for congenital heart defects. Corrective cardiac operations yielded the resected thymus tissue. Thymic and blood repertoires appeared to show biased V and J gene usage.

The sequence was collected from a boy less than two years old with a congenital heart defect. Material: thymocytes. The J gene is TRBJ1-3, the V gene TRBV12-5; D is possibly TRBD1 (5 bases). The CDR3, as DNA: TGTGCTAGTGGTTTGGAGGGGCCCTCTGGAAACACCATATATTTT. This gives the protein CASGLEGPSGNTIYF.